This TCR beta chain stems from a study of blood T cell repertoires in COVID-19. Study background: In each case, the material was cDNA or gDNA derived from T cells, B-cell-depleted T cells, or PBMCs.

The authors' processing: Reference gene primer amplification in the assay estimated nucleated cell counts. The data were produced by immunoSEQ multiplex PCR, yet TCRdb's version contains in-frame clones alone and is incomplete. The DNA gave D and trimming, while V, J and clone size come from that table. The profile covers approximately 150,000 clones, with roughly nine tenths appearing a single time and about 1.6% taken by the ten largest. The sample comprised peripheral blood. The source of this sequence is a human donor in a cohort sampled during active COVID-19.

The CDR3 DNA is TGTGCCAGCAGCCAAGTAACATGGAACACTGAAGCTTTCTTT. Protein sequence: CASSQVTWNTEAFF. The chain joins TRBV14 to TRBJ1-1; D not resolved. The CDR3 loop spans 14 amino acids. The germline V gene has CDR1 SGHDN and CDR2 FVKESK. Trimming took off 1 base at V and 1 base at J, with 7 bases between the two ends.